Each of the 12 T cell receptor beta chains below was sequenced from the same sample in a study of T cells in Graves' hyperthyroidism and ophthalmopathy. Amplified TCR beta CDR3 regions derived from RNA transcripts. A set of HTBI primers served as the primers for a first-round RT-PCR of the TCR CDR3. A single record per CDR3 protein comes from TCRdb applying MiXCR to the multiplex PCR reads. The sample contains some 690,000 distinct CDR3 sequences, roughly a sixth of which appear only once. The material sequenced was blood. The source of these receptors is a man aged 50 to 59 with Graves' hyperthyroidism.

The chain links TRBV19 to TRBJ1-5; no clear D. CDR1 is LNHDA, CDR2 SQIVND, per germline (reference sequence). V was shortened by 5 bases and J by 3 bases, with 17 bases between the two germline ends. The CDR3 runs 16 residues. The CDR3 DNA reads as TGTGCCAGTAGTCCGCCGGGAGGGAGACACAATCAGCCCCAGCATTTT. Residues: CASSPPGGRHNQPQHF.

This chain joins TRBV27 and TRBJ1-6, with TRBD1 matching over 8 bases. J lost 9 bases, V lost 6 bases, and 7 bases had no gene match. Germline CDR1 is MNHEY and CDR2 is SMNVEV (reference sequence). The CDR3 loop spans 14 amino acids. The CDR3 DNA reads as TGTGCCAGCAGGTACAGGGGGATCGGTTCACCCCTCCACTTT. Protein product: CASRYRGIGSPLHF.

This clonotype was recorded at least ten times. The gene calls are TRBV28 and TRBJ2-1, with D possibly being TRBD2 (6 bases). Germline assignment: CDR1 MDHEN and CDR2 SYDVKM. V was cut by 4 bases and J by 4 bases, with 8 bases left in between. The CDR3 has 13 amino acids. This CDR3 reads CASSSGTYNEQFF. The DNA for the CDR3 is TGTGCCAGCAGTTCCGGGACTTACAATGAGCAGTTCTTC.

DNA for the CDR3: TGTGCCAGCAGTTACGCGGGACTAGCGGGAGACCAAGAGACCCAGTACTTC. Protein: CASSYAGLAGDQETQYF. The chain links TRBV6-2 or TRBV6-3 to TRBJ2-5; 14 nucleotides match TRBD2. V lost 2 bases to trimming and J lost 0 bases; unmatched junction nucleotides: 2. The CDR3 runs 17 residues. Germline assignment: CDR1 MNHEY and CDR2 SVGEGT.

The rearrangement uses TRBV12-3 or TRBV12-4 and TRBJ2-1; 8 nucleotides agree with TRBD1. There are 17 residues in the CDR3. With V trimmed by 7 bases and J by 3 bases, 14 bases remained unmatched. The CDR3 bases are TGTGCCAGCACAGGACAGGGAAGTAGGGCTTACTACAATGAGCAGTTCTTC. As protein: CASTGQGSRAYYNEQFF.

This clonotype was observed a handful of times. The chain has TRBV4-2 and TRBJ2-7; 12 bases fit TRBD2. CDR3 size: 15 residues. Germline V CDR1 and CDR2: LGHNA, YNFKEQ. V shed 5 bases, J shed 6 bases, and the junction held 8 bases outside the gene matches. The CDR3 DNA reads TGTGCCAGCAGCTCACGGACTAGCGGGAAATTCGAGCAGTACTTC. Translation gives CASSSRTSGKFEQYF.

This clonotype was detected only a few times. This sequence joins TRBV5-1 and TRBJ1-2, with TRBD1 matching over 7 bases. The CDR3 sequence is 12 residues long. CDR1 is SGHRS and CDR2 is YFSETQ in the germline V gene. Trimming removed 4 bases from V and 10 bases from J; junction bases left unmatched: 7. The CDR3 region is CASSTTGRVYTF. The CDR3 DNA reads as TGCGCCAGCAGCACGACAGGGCGAGTCTACACCTTC.

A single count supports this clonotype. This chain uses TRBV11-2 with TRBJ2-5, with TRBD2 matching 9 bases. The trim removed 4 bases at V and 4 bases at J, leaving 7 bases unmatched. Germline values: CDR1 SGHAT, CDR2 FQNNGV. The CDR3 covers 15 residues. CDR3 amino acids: CASSSESSGRETQYF. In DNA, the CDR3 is TGTGCCAGCAGCTCAGAGAGTAGCGGGAGAGAGACCCAGTACTTC. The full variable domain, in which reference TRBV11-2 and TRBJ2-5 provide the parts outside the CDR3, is EAGVAQSPRYKIIEKRQSVAFWCNPISGHATLYWYQQILGQGPKLLIQFQNNGVVDDSQLPKDRFSAERLKGVDSTLKIQPAKLEDSAVYLCASSSESSGRETQYFGPGTRLLVL.

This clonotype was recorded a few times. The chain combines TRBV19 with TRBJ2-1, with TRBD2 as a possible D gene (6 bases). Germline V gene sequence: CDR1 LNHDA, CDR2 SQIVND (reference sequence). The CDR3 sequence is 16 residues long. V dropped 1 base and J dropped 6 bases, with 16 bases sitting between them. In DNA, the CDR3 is TGTGCCAGTAGTATAGCGGGAGCCTTTAGCGGCAATGAGCAGTTCTTC. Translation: CASSIAGAFSGNEQFF.

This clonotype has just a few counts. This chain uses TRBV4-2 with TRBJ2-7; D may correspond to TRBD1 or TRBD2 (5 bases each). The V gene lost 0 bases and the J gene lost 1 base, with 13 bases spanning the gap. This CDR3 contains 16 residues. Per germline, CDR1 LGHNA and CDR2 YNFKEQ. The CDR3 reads CASSQDRGLNSYEQYF. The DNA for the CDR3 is TGTGCCAGCAGCCAAGACCGGGGCCTAAATTCCTACGAGCAGTACTTC.

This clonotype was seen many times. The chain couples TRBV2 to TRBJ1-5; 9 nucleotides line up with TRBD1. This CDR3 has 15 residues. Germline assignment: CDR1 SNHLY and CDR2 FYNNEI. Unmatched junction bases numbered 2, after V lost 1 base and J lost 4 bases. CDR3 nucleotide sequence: TGTGCCAGCAGTGAAGAAGGGACAGGGAATCAGCCCCAGCATTTT. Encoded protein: CASSEEGTGNQPQHF. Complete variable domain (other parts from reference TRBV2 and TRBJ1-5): EPEVTQTPSHQVTQMGQEVILRCVPISNHLYFYWYRQILGQKVEFLVSFYNNEISEKSEIFDDQFSVERPDGSNFTLKIRSTKLEDSAMYFCASSEEGTGNQPQHFGDGTRLSIL.

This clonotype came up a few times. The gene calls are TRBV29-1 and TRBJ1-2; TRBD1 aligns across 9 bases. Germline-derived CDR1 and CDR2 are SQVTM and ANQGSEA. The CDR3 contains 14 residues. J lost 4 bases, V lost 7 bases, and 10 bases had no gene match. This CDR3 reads CSGLWTGVGYGYTF. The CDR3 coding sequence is TGCAGCGGGCTGTGGACAGGGGTTGGCTATGGCTACACCTTC.